This is a list of T cell receptor beta chains from one sample in a study of cytomegalovirus exposure and HLA in healthy donors. TCRdb's copy holds only in-frame clones and misses some; the assay was immunoSEQ multiplex PCR. The sample lists more than 90,000 clones, around 80% occurring once. Material for sequencing was PBMCs. These TCRs come from a woman aged 60-75 years in good health and CMV-seronegative. CDR3s include the opening cysteine and the closing phenylalanine or tryptophan. Fields, in order: V gene, CDR3 length, J gene, CDR3 protein.

TRBV4-1	16	TRBJ2-7	CASSQDRAGPTGEQYF
TRBV5-1	15	TRBJ2-1	CASSQLQGGNNEQFF
TRBV14	15	TRBJ2-7	CASSQGAGFSYEQYF
TRBV5-1	13	TRBJ2-2	CASSLGSAGELFF
TRBV9	14	TRBJ1-5	CASSDDSGGQPQHF
TRBV5-8	15	TRBJ2-2	CASSAWTGNTGELFF
TRBV6-6	16	TRBJ2-1	CASSTSTSGGANEQFF
TRBV29-1	15	TRBJ1-1	CSVEVGAYTNTEAFF
TRBV7-2	13	TRBJ1-1	CASSFFWREEAFF
TRBV5-4	15	TRBJ1-3	CASSRGGISGNTIYF
TRBV5-4	14	TRBJ1-6	CASSSWANNSPLHF
TRBV18	13	TRBJ2-5	CASSVGGSETQYF
TRBV4-3	16	TRBJ2-3	CASSARGQGSPDTQYF
TRBV19	12	TRBJ1-1	CASSYRGTEAFF
TRBV27	13	TRBJ2-7	CASSSGLGYEQYF
TRBV5-1	14	TRBJ1-3	CASSPGLSGNTIYF
TRBV10-2	14	TRBJ2-7	CASRPPGLAGEQYF
TRBV13	14	TRBJ1-2	CASSISQGSYGYTF
TRBV11-2	15	TRBJ2-1	CASSFNNRGTDEQFF
TRBV15	21	TRBJ1-2	CATSRDYYQSPRTTVSRGYTF
TRBV2	14	TRBJ1-2	CASELDRAGYGYTF
TRBV28	14	TRBJ1-4	CASSLGYYNEKLFF
TRBV4-1	15	TRBJ1-2	CASSQGEALNYGYTF
TRBV7-8	16	TRBJ2-7	CASSLDGGRLAYEQYF
TRBV5-8	13	TRBJ2-7	CASSLGIYYEQYF
TRBV18	17	TRBJ2-1	CASSPSISGGPGNEQFF
TRBV7-9	18	TRBJ2-7	CASSSTSGLAGPTYEQYF
TRBV11-2	15	TRBJ1-2	CASSYRGTFAYGYTF
TRBV5-1	16	TRBJ2-1	CASSLDGLADYNEQFF
TRBV30	15	TRBJ1-5	CAWSPGQGGNQPQHF
TRBV6-5	14	TRBJ2-7	CASRRGSSSYEQYF
TRBV29-1	11	TRBJ2-1	CSADNYNEQFF
TRBV18	14	TRBJ2-6	CAPQGRSGANVLTF
TRBV6-5	14	TRBJ1-1	CASSYSGQTAAAFF
TRBV18	10	TRBJ2-5	CASSGETQYF
TRBV5-6	14	TRBJ1-2	CASSLVSENYGYTF
TRBV7-6	15	TRBJ2-7	CASSLQGVPPYEQYF
TRBV5-1	17	TRBJ2-2	CASSLATGTGRTGELFF
TRBV6-1	13	TRBJ2-2	CASSGTGPGELFF
TRBV7-2	13	TRBJ2-5	CASTGQRQETQYF
TRBV5-6	16	TRBJ1-1	CASSKAWGQMNTEAFF
TRBV20-1	11	TRBJ2-3	CSAGPGGAQYF
TRBV19	18	TRBJ2-2	CASSSRQGAWGNTGELFF
TRBV10-3	13	TRBJ1-2	CATWSEGNYGYTF
TRBV11-2	19	TRBJ2-7	CASSFLSGTGFFGGDEQYF
TRBV5-4	15	TRBJ1-1	CASSYDRAPNTEAFF
TRBV5-6	12	TRBJ1-1	CASSLGHTEAFF
TRBV7-9	15	TRBJ1-5	CASSLGTGVSQPQHF
TRBV2	13	TRBJ1-2	CASSDGQNYGYTF
TRBV6-5	13	TRBJ2-7	CASGLAGSYEQYF
TRBV15	17	TRBJ2-1	CATSRGNSGRARDEQFF
TRBV5-4	15	TRBJ1-4	CASSAGGGANEKLFF
TRBV27	15	TRBJ2-7	CASSPKTGIHYEQYF
TRBV7-9	19	TRBJ1-2	CASSLVLLSVSRTNYGYTF
TRBV28	13	TRBJ1-4	CASSLGGNEKLFF
TRBV7-2	16	TRBJ1-5	CASSLVLDRDNQPQHF
TRBV7-9	14	TRBJ1-2	CASSLGLQLYGYTF
TRBV5-6	15	TRBJ2-1	CASSLVRSPYNEQFF
TRBV7-2	14	TRBJ1-1	CASSLERQGTEAFF
TRBV10-3	13	TRBJ2-2	CAIRTANTGELFF